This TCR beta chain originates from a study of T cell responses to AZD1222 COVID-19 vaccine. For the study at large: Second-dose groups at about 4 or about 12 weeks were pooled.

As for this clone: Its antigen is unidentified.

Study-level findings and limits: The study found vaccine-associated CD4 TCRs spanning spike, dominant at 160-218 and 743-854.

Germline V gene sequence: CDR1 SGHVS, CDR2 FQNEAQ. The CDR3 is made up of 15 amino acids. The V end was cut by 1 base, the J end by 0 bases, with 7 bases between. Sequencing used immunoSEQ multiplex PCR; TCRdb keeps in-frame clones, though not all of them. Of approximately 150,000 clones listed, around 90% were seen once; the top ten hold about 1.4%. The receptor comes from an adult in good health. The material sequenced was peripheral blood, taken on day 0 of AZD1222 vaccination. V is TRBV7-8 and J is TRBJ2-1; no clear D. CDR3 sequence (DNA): TGTGCCAGCAGCTTAGATCCTAGCTCCTACAATGAGCAGTTCTTC. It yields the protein CASSLDPSSYNEQFF.